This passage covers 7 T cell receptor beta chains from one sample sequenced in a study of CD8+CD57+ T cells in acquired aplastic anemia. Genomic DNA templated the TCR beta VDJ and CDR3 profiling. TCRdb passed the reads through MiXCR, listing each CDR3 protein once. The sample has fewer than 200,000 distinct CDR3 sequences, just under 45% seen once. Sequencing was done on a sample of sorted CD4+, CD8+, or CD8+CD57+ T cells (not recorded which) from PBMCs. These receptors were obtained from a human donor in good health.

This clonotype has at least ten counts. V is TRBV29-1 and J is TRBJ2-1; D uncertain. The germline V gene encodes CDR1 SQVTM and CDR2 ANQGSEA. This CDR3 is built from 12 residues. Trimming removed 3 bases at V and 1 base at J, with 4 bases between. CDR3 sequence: CSVEASYNEQFF. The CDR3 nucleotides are TGCAGCGTTGAGGCGTCCTACAATGAGCAGTTCTTC.

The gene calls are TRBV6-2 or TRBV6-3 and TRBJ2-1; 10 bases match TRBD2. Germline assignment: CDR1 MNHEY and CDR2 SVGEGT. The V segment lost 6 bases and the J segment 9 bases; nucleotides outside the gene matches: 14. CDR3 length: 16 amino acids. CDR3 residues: CASRSNERGGRGEQFF. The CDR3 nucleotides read TGTGCCAGCAGATCCAACGAGCGGGGGGGCCGCGGTGAGCAGTTCTTC.

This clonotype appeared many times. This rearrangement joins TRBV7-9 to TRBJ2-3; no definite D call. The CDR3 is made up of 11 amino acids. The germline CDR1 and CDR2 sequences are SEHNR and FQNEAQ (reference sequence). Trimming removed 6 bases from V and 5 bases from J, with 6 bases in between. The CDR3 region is CASRFLDTQYF. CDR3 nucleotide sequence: TGTGCCAGCAGATTTTTAGATACGCAGTATTTT. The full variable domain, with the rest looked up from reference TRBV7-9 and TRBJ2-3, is DTGVSQNPRHKITKRGQNVTFRCDPISEHNRLYWYRQTLGQGPEFLTYFQNEAQLEKSRLLSDRFSAERPKGSFSTLEIQRTEQGDSAMYLCASRFLDTQYFGPGTRLTVL.

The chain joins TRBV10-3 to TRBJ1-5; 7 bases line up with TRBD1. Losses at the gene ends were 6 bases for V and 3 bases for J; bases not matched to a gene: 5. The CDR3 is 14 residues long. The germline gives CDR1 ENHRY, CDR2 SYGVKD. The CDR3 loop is CAISTGALNQPQHF. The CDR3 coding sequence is TGTGCCATCAGCACAGGGGCGCTCAATCAGCCCCAGCATTTT.

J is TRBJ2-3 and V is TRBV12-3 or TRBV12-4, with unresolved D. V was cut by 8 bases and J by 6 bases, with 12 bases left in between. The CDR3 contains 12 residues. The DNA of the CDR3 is TGTGCCAGCTCCATTTCCTCCGATACGCAGTATTTT. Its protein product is CASSISSDTQYF.

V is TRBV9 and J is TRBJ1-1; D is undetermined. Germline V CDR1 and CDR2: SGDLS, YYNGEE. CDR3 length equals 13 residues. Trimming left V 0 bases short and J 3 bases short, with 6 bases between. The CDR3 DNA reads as TGTGCCAGCAGCGTAGGGTCTTACACTGAAGCTTTCTTT. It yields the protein CASSVGSYTEAFF.

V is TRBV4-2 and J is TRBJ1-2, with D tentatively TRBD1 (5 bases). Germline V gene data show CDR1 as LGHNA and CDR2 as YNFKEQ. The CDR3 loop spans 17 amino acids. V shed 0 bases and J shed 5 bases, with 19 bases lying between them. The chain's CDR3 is CASSQEKRGIVWYGYTF. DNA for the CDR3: TGTGCCAGCAGCCAAGAGAAGAGGGGAATCGTATGGTATGGCTACACCTTC.